This passage covers 32 T cell receptor beta chains from one sample sequenced in a study of blood T cell repertoires in COVID-19. The protocol was immunoSEQ multiplex PCR, while the TCRdb copy is restricted to in-frame clones and leaves out a portion. The sample yields 280,000 or so clones, over 75% seen once. The sequenced material came from peripheral blood. The receptors here all came from a human donor in a cohort sampled during active COVID-19.

V usage is TRBV6-5 and J usage is TRBJ1-2; a weak D match, TRBD1 (5 bases). In germline, CDR1 is MNHEY, CDR2 SVGAGI. This CDR3 spans 14 amino acids. V lost 2 bases, J lost 5 bases, and 12 bases lay in between. CDR3 in amino acids: CASSYEGAGYGYTF. The CDR3, as DNA: TGTGCCAGCAGTTACGAAGGGGCTGGGTATGGCTACACCTTC.

The chain employs TRBV7-3 and TRBJ1-3; D is unclear. CDR3 size: 13 residues. Germline lookup yields CDR1 SGHTA and CDR2 FQGTGA. Deletions cut 2 bases from V and 2 bases from J, with 4 bases between. The CDR3 region has the DNA TGTGCCAGCAGCTTAGGAGCTGGAAACACCATATATTTT. Translating gives CASSLGAGNTIYF. The full variable domain, rest sourced from reference TRBV7-3 and TRBJ1-3, is GAGVSQTPSNKVTEKGKYVELRCDPISGHTALYWYRQSLGQGPEFLIYFQGTGAADDSGLPNDRFFAVRPEGSVSTLKIQRTERGDSAVYLCASSLGAGNTIYFGEGSWLTVV.

This sequence joins TRBV5-4 and TRBJ2-4; no definite D call. Germline loops: CDR1 SGHNT, CDR2 YYREEE (reference sequence). There are 13 residues in the CDR3. Trimming took off 0 bases at V and 7 bases at J, with 8 bases between the two ends. The chain's CDR3 is CASSLAYENIQYF. DNA of the CDR3: TGTGCCAGCAGCTTGGCCTACGAGAACATTCAGTACTTC.

This clone was seen only once. V is TRBV6-1 and J is TRBJ2-7, with D uncertain. With 1 base removed from V and 2 bases from J, the gap between germline ends came to 6 bases. From germline, CDR1 is MNHNS and CDR2 SASEGT. The CDR3 has 13 amino acids. The CDR3 here is CASSEGGPYEQYF. The CDR3 region has the DNA TGTGCCAGCAGTGAAGGTGGCCCCTACGAGCAGTACTTC.

The chain employs TRBV5-1 and TRBJ2-3, with D maybe TRBD2 (6 bases). The CDR3 contains 14 residues. V gave up 4 bases and J gave up 2 bases, with 11 bases separating them. Germline V gene sequence: CDR1 SGHRS, CDR2 YFSETQ. The CDR3 loop reads CASSGGTSTDTQYF. CDR3 nucleotide sequence: TGCGCCAGCAGCGGCGGGACTTCCACAGATACGCAGTATTTT.

The J gene is TRBJ1-5, the V gene TRBV7-8; TRBD1 might be the D (6 bases). V shed 1 base and J shed 10 bases, with 26 bases lying between them. The germline V gene has CDR1 SGHVS and CDR2 FQNEAQ. The CDR3 has 18 residues. CDR3 coding DNA: TGTGCCAGCAGCTTAGAGTTCGGGGGGCAAGTTTCCCTGTTTCCCCAGCATTTT. It codes for CASSLEFGGQVSLFPQHF.

V gene TRBV30 combines with J gene TRBJ1-1; 7 bases match TRBD1. This CDR3 contains 13 residues. The V gene's germline CDR1 is GTSNPN and CDR2 SVGIG (reference sequence). Unmatched junction bases numbered 3, after V lost 3 bases and J lost 2 bases. CDR3 DNA: TGTGCCTGGAGCAGGGGGGCAAACACTGAAGCTTTCTTT. It specifies CAWSRGANTEAFF.

The rearrangement joins TRBV28 to TRBJ2-3; D is unresolved. There are 13 residues in the CDR3. Trimming removed 3 bases from V and 2 bases from J, with 6 bases in between. Germline V gene lookup returns CDR1 MDHEN and CDR2 SYDVKM. CDR3 loop: CASSFPNTDTQYF. The CDR3 region has the DNA TGTGCCAGCAGTTTCCCAAACACAGATACGCAGTATTTT.

Note on this clone: Other DNA variants within this sample encode the same CDR3. The V call is TRBV7-2, the J call TRBJ2-5, with a weak D call TRBD2 (6 bases). CDR1 is SGHTA, CDR2 FQGNSA, per germline. The CDR3 totals 13 residues. The V and J ends lost 1 base and 5 bases respectively, with 8 bases between them. This CDR3 is CASSLGGRETQYF. CDR3 coding DNA: TGTGCCAGCAGCTTAGGTGGGAGGGAGACCCAGTACTTC.

V gene TRBV7-2 combines with J gene TRBJ2-3, with D perhaps TRBD2 (6 bases). V lost 6 bases to trimming and J lost 2 bases, with 9 bases between them. CDR3 length: 13 residues. Germline V gene sequence: CDR1 SGHTA, CDR2 FQGNSA. DNA of the CDR3: TGTGCCAGCAGAGGACTACTCACAGATACGCAGTATTTT. Residues: CASRGLLTDTQYF.

This rearrangement joins TRBV18 to TRBJ2-2; 9 nucleotides line up with TRBD2. This CDR3 has 16 amino acids. Trimming cost V 3 bases and J 5 bases; bases outside gene matches: 7. Germline V gene lookup returns CDR1 KGHSH and CDR2 LQKENI. This CDR3 is CASSPSREGLTGELFF. In nucleotides, the CDR3 is TGTGCCAGCTCACCTTCGCGGGAGGGCCTTACCGGGGAGCTGTTTTTT.

The rearrangement links TRBV27 to TRBJ2-7; TRBD1 matches at 12 bases. Trimming at V came to 6 bases and at J to 3 bases, leaving 15 bases not matched to a gene. This CDR3 comprises 18 residues. Germline V gives CDR1 MNHEY, CDR2 SMNVEV (reference sequence). The CDR3 DNA follows: TGTGCCAGCAGCTACTCTACCCGGGACAGGGGGCGGGACTACGAGCAGTACTTC. It codes for CASSYSTRDRGRDYEQYF.

V gene TRBV28 combines with J gene TRBJ2-1; possible D gene TRBD1, 6 bases. The V end lost 6 bases, the J end lost 8 bases, and 11 bases lay between the germline ends. Germline CDR1 is MDHEN and CDR2 is SYDVKM. The length of the CDR3 is 12 residues. CDR3 sequence: CASRAQGHEQFF. The DNA of the CDR3 is TGTGCCAGCAGAGCTCAGGGGCATGAGCAGTTCTTC.

The chain recombines TRBV29-1 with TRBJ1-3; D gene ambiguous. This CDR3 is 13 amino acids long. Germline V gives CDR1 SQVTM, CDR2 ANQGSEA. The V end was cut by 7 bases, the J end by 0 bases, with 10 bases between. CDR3 DNA: TGCAGCGGGGCAGCCGACTCTGGAAACACCATATATTTT. This codes for CSGAADSGNTIYF.

This rearrangement joins TRBV9 to TRBJ2-2, with 9 bases that match TRBD2. V shed 1 base, J shed 0 bases, and the junction held 7 bases outside the gene matches. Germline V gene lookup returns CDR1 SGDLS and CDR2 YYNGEE. The CDR3 has 18 amino acids. The chain's CDR3 is CASSVLGAGGANTGELFF. The CDR3 nucleotides are TGTGCCAGCAGCGTACTGGGGGCGGGAGGGGCGAACACCGGGGAGCTGTTTTTT.

Only a few counts were recorded for this clone. The V gene is TRBV7-2, the J gene TRBJ2-3; TRBD2 matches at 7 bases. Trimming cost V 4 bases and J 4 bases; bases outside gene matches: 5. Looked up from germline, CDR1 is SGHTA and CDR2 is FQGNSA. The CDR3 is made up of 14 amino acids. The CDR3 DNA follows: TGTGCCAGCAGCTCCCTCCGGGGGGCAGATACGCAGTATTTT. Its protein product is CASSSLRGADTQYF.

DNA of the CDR3: TGTGCCAGCAGCTGGCAGGGGATGAGTGGGCTAAACACCGGGGAGCTGTTTTTT. This encodes CASSWQGMSGLNTGELFF. The genes are TRBV5-4 and TRBJ2-2; perhaps TRBD1 as D (6 bases). CDR1 is SGHNT and CDR2 is YYREEE in the germline V gene (reference sequence). This CDR3 has 18 residues. The V gene lost 3 bases and the J gene lost 2 bases, with 20 bases spanning the gap.

The J gene is TRBJ2-7, the V gene TRBV18; 7 nucleotides match TRBD2. V dropped 5 bases and J dropped 4; count of bases not matched to a gene: 5. Germline CDR1 reads KGHSH; CDR2 reads LQKENI. This CDR3 region has 13 residues. As DNA, the CDR3 is TGTGCCAGCTCAAACGGGGAGGGGTACGAGCAGTACTTC. Encoded protein: CASSNGEGYEQYF.

The chain has TRBV19 and TRBJ1-1, with TRBD1 identical over 7 bases. Losses at the gene ends were 1 base for V and 6 bases for J; bases not matched to a gene: 11. Germline assignment: CDR1 LNHDA and CDR2 SQIVND (reference sequence). This CDR3 comprises 16 residues. CDR3 region: CASSIGGGGGKAEAFF. Written as DNA, the CDR3 is TGTGCCAGTAGTATAGGCGGAGGGGGCGGAAAAGCTGAAGCTTTCTTT.

The chain links TRBV3-1 (or the pseudogene TRBV3-2) to TRBJ2-5; a possible D gene is TRBD2 (5 bases). Germline-derived CDR1 and CDR2 are LGHDT and YNNKEL (reference sequence). This CDR3 has 13 residues. V was cut by 4 bases and J by 0 bases, with 6 bases left in between. Written as DNA, the CDR3 is TGTGCCAGCAGCCGGGGAGACCAAGAGACCCAGTACTTC. It translates to CASSRGDQETQYF.

The rearrangement joins TRBV19 to TRBJ2-1, with 9 bases that match TRBD2. Germline values: CDR1 LNHDA, CDR2 SQIVND (reference sequence). V trimming: 4 bases; J trimming: 9 bases; junction bases outside the gene matches: 13. The CDR3 consists of 16 residues. The CDR3 sequence is CASSTRGLAGAGEQFF. The CDR3 DNA reads as TGTGCCAGTAGTACCCGGGGGTTAGCGGGAGCCGGTGAGCAGTTCTTC.

The rearrangement joins TRBV11-2 to TRBJ2-1; unclear D gene. This CDR3 is built from 15 residues. The germline CDR1 and CDR2 sequences are SGHAT and FQNNGV. Trimming shortened V by 1 base and J by 3 bases, and 10 bases separated the two germline ends. Written as DNA, the CDR3 is TGTGCCAGCAGCTTAGGGCGGCCCTTCTACAATGAGCAGTTCTTC. Translated, it gives CASSLGRPFYNEQFF.

This sequence joins TRBV14 and TRBJ1-4; D gene unclear. The CDR3 loop spans 12 amino acids. Looked up from germline, CDR1 is SGHDN and CDR2 is FVKESK. V was pared by 3 bases and J by 8 bases, with 7 bases between. The chain's CDR3 is CASSHLQEKLFF. The CDR3 nucleotides read TGTGCCAGCAGCCACTTACAAGAAAAACTGTTTTTT. Together with reference TRBV14 and TRBJ1-4, the CDR3 gives the full variable domain: EAGVTQFPSHSVIEKGQTVTLRCDPISGHDNLYWYRRVMGKEIKFLLHFVKESKQDESGMPNNRFLAERTGGTYSTLKVQPAELEDSGVYFCASSHLQEKLFFGSGTQLSVL.

CDR3 bases: TGTGCCAGCAGTTACTCTAGAGTCGCTGAAGCTTTCTTT. Protein product: CASSYSRVAEAFF. The V gene is TRBV6-6, the J gene TRBJ1-1; D uncertain. The CDR3 sequence is 13 residues long. The ends were cut back, 0 bases at V and 6 bases at J, with 8 bases in the middle. Germline CDR1 and CDR2: MNHNY and SVGAGI (reference sequence).

The V and J genes are TRBV14 and TRBJ2-1, with 9 bases that match TRBD2. CDR1 SGHDN and CDR2 FVKESK come from the germline V gene. Trimming at V came to 4 bases and at J to 9 bases, leaving 13 bases not matched to a gene. The CDR3 runs to 16 residues. The CDR3: CASSRRLAAPLPEQFF. CDR3 nucleotides: TGTGCCAGCAGCCGACGACTAGCGGCACCCCTTCCTGAGCAGTTCTTC.

The rearrangement uses TRBV29-1 and TRBJ2-7, with 13 bases aligning to TRBD2. The germline CDR1 and CDR2 sequences are SQVTM and ANQGSEA. J gave up 6 bases and V 6 bases, and 5 bases lay outside the gene matches. The CDR3 runs 13 residues. CDR3 sequence: CSVEGLAGFEQYF. The CDR3 DNA reads TGCAGCGTCGAGGGACTAGCGGGATTCGAGCAGTACTTC.

This clone was detected only once. V is TRBV29-1 and J is TRBJ2-3; perhaps TRBD1 as D (6 bases). The germline gives CDR1 SQVTM, CDR2 ANQGSEA. Trimming shortened V by 6 bases and J by 1 base, and 8 bases separated the two germline ends. This CDR3 has 12 residues. CDR3 amino acids: CSVRQGTDTQYF. CDR3 in DNA: TGCAGCGTACGACAGGGCACAGATACGCAGTATTTT.

This clone has more than one count but fewer than ten. The chain joins TRBV4-1 to TRBJ1-1; 8 bases are shared with TRBD1. Looked up from germline, CDR1 is MGHRA and CDR2 is YSYEKL. Trimming cost V 4 bases and J 5 bases; bases outside gene matches: 9. The CDR3 totals 15 residues. The CDR3 protein is CASSRTDRGGTEAFF. The DNA for the CDR3 is TGCGCCAGCAGCCGTACAGACAGGGGTGGAACTGAAGCTTTCTTT.

V is TRBV19 and J is TRBJ1-2; TRBD1 agrees at 9 bases. Trimming removed 4 bases from V and 6 bases from J; junction bases left unmatched: 9. In germline, CDR1 is LNHDA, CDR2 SQIVND (reference sequence). The CDR3 has 15 residues. The CDR3 DNA reads as TGTGCCAGTAGTACCGGGACAGGGATTCAGGATGGCTACACCTTC. It translates to CASSTGTGIQDGYTF.

This sequence joins TRBV28 and TRBJ1-5; D is undetermined. The CDR3 covers 14 residues. V was cut by 6 bases and J by 6 bases, with 15 bases left in between. In germline, CDR1 is MDHEN, CDR2 SYDVKM. DNA for the CDR3: TGTGCCAGCAGGGACTCGGGGTCTAGTCAGCCCCAGCATTTT. Translated, it gives CASRDSGSSQPQHF. Based on the CDR3 plus reference TRBV28 and TRBJ1-5, the full variable domain is DVKVTQSSRYLVKRTGEKVFLECVQDMDHENMFWYRQDPGLGLRLIYFSYDVKMKEKGDIPEGYSVSREKKERFSLILESASTNQTSMYLCASRDSGSSQPQHFGDGTRLSIL.

The chain joins TRBV3-1 (or the pseudogene TRBV3-2) to TRBJ1-2, with 7 bases aligning to TRBD1. The junction had 16 bases not matched to a gene; V was cut back by 3 bases and J by 6 bases. This CDR3 contains 17 residues. Germline CDR1 and CDR2: LGHDT and YNNKEL (reference sequence). The CDR3 coding sequence is TGTGCCAGCAGCCAGGAGGGGGCGCATACCCTGGGGGATGGCTACACCTTC. It encodes CASSQEGAHTLGDGYTF.

The CDR3 DNA sequence: TGTGCCAGCAGCCCCGCAAGCGGGAGGGCTCAGCCCTACGAGCAGTACTTC. Its protein product is CASSPASGRAQPYEQYF. The chain carries TRBV7-2 and TRBJ2-7; 10 bases fit TRBD2. This CDR3 region has 17 residues. The ends lost 5 bases at V and 2 bases at J; junction bases unmatched: 12. Germline V gives CDR1 SGHTA, CDR2 FQGNSA.